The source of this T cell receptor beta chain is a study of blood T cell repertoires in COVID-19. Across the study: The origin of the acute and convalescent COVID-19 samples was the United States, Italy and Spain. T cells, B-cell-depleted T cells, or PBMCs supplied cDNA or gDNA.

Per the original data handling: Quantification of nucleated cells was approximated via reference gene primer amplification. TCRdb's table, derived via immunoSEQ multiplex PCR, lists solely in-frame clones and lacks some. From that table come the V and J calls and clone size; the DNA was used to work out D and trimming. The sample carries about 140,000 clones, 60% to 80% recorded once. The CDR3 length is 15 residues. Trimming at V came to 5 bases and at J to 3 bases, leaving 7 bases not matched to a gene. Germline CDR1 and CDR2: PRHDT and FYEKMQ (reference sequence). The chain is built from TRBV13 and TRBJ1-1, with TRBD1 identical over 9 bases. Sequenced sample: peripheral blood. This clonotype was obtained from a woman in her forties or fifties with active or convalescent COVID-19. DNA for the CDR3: TGTGCCAGCAGCCCTTCGACAGGGGGGGACACTGAAGCTTTCTTT. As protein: CASSPSTGGDTEAFF.